This entry is about one TCR beta chain. CDR1 and CDR2 from the germline V gene are MNHEY and SVGAGI. The CDR3 is 14 amino acids. V was clipped by 2 bases and J by 6 bases, with 11 bases between them. This record comes from a study of blood T cell repertoires in COVID-19. Sequenced by immunoSEQ multiplex PCR; TCRdb stores in-frame clones only, minus some. The table shows about 190,000 clones, with less than 85% occurring only once. The TCR comes from a woman in her 50s with acute or convalescent COVID-19. Specimen: peripheral blood. The chain recombines TRBV6-5 with TRBJ1-3; D remains ambiguous. The CDR3 loop is CASSYQEGANTIYF. The DNA for the CDR3 is TGTGCCAGCAGTTACCAGGAGGGAGCAAACACCATATATTTT.